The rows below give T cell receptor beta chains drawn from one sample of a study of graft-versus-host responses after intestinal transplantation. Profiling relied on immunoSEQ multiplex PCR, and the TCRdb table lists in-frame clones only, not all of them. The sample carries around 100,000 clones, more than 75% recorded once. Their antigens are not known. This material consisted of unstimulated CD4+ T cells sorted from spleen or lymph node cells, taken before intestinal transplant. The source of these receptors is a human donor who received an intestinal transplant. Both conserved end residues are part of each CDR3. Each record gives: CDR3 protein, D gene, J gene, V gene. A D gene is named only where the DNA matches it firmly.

CASSQEWSDTQYF NA TRBJ2-3 TRBV4-1
CASSWVDSYEQYF NA TRBJ2-7 TRBV5-6
CASSTYRGDTQYF TRBD1 TRBJ2-3 TRBV7-3
CSVDSSSGANVLTF NA TRBJ2-6 TRBV29-1
CASTWTSSGANVLTF TRBD2 TRBJ2-6 TRBV6-5
CASSRQPLNYGYTF NA TRBJ1-2 TRBV6-5
CASSVGGPADTQYF NA TRBJ2-3 TRBV5-1
CASSPPFRGEQYF NA TRBJ2-7 TRBV18
CASSLGGGAYTQYF NA TRBJ2-3 TRBV5-6
CASSMALAETQYF NA TRBJ2-5 TRBV19
CASSEALGNFQPQHF NA TRBJ1-5 TRBV6-1
CASSWYTGEAFF TRBD1 TRBJ1-1 TRBV5-4
CASSLVGSGANVLTF NA TRBJ2-6 TRBV5-1
CASSYLGAWPGANVLTF NA TRBJ2-6 TRBV27
CSVGGGRVTGELFF NA TRBJ2-2 TRBV29-1
CASSQASRGTGFNEQYF TRBD1 TRBJ2-7 TRBV4-1
CASSASGVQETQYF NA TRBJ2-5 TRBV5-4
CASSEPLAGAYNEQFF TRBD2 TRBJ2-1 TRBV7-3
CASSDSSGSLAKNIQYF TRBD2 TRBJ2-4 TRBV2
CASSVGIAGGSTDTQYF TRBD2 TRBJ2-3 TRBV9
CASSYSVLKGIQYF NA TRBJ2-4 TRBV6-5
CASSLPGVGGYTF NA TRBJ1-2 TRBV28
CASSETLYNEQFF NA TRBJ2-1 TRBV27
CASSPDRFHEQYF TRBD1 TRBJ2-7 TRBV10-1
CASSLDGINYGYTF NA TRBJ1-2 TRBV5-1
CASRRGGTSEQFF TRBD2 TRBJ2-1 TRBV10-1
CASSGDRGQPQHF TRBD1 TRBJ1-5 TRBV11-2
CASSEGARGGPQETQYF NA TRBJ2-5 TRBV18
CASSPGRGRLLQETQYF TRBD1 TRBJ2-5 TRBV11-2
CASSSGTGRNEQFF TRBD1 TRBJ2-1 TRBV10-1
CASSQPGQPDNEQFF NA TRBJ2-1 TRBV4-2
CASSKFRNTEAFF NA TRBJ1-1 TRBV2
CASSSGPPSSYEQYF NA TRBJ2-7 TRBV5-1
CAISGRGVGADTQYF NA TRBJ2-3 TRBV10-3
CASGLGQGASFF TRBD1 TRBJ2-1 TRBV12-5
CASSLGGTGLWANYGYTF TRBD1 TRBJ1-2 TRBV11-2
CASSPGQANPSYEQYF TRBD1 TRBJ2-7 TRBV14
CASRTSGIWETQYF TRBD2 TRBJ2-5 TRBV6-5
CASSLGDSSYEQYF NA TRBJ2-7 TRBV28
CASSWRRDSSPLHF TRBD1 TRBJ1-6 TRBV27
CASSFWVGSPYGYTF NA TRBJ1-2 TRBV5-5
CASSYGQGYNEQYF TRBD1 TRBJ2-7 TRBV5-1
CASSGRGPRPGELFF NA TRBJ2-2 TRBV5-1